The subject of this entry is one T cell receptor beta chain. The antigen remains unidentified. The sample comes from a study of monozygotic twins with inflammatory bowel disease. Overall study results and limits: Since immunosuppressive treatments differed, patient repertoires may have gained added variability. No single strong signal or clonotype associated with IBD was supported.

It was from whole blood, with no T cell sorting, that total RNA was isolated. For every TCR library, roughly 3.5 ug of total RNA was used. No DNA is given; TCRdb re-called the 5' RACE reads and lists each CDR3 protein once. The repertoire table contains hundreds of thousands of distinct CDR3 sequences. From germline, CDR1 is DFQATT and CDR2 SNEGSKA (reference sequence). The CDR3 is 13 residues long. Input material: blood. This chain links TRBV20-1 with TRBJ1-5; as DNA is missing, the TRBD1 call by TCRdb cannot be tested. This receptor was identified in a human donor with ulcerative colitis or Crohn's disease, or a healthy co-twin of an affected twin (not recorded which). The CDR3 sequence is CSAVEGARQPQHF.